This T cell receptor (beta chain) was captured by sequencing in a study of T cells after yellow fever vaccination. Study as a whole: In the case of low-cell-number fractions, SMART-Seq v4 Ultra Low Input was used for preparation. Study-level findings and limits: Booster sampling recovered most clones from primary vaccination (approximately 97% CD4, around 88% CD8). Researchers noted that a small share of clonotypes showed up in both CD4 and CD8 compartments.

In the case of this clonotype: Its target is not known.

TCR cDNA, made by 5'RACE template switching, carried an added universal primer site and UMIs. Using its own MiXCR run on the 5' RACE reads, TCRdb lists one record per CDR3 protein. Among 340,000 or so distinct CDR3 sequences, around an eighth were seen once, and the ten largest hold 3.2%. V lost 5 bases to trimming and J lost 6 bases; unmatched junction nucleotides: 12. This CDR3 is 15 amino acids long. Germline-derived CDR1 and CDR2 are SGHTA and FQGNSA. V gene TRBV7-2 combines with J gene TRBJ1-2; 7 positions agree with TRBD1. The sequencing used CD4+ T cells sorted from PBMCs, collected 15 days after the yellow fever booster vaccination. The sequence was collected from a man in his late teens or twenties who received the YFV17D yellow fever vaccine. The chain's CDR3 is CASSDLTGTEHGYTF. In nucleotides, the CDR3 is TGTGCCAGCAGCGACTTAACCGGGACAGAACATGGCTACACCTTC.